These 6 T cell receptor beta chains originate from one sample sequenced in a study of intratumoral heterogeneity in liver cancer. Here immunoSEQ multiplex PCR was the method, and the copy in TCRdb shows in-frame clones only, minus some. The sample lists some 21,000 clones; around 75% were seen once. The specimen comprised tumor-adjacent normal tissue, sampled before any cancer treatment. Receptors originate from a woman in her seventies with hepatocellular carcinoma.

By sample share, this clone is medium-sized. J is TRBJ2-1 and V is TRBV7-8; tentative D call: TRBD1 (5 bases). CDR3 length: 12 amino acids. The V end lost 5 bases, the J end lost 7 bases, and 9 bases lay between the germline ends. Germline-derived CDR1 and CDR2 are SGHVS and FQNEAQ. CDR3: CASSTYRNEQFF. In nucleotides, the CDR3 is TGTGCCAGCAGCACTTACAGGAATGAGCAGTTCTTC.

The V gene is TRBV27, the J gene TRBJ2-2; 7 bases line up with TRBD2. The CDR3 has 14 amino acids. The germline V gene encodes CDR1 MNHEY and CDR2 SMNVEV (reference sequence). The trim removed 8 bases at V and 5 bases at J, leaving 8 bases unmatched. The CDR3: CASGSGKATGELFF. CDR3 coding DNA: TGTGCCAGCGGGAGCGGGAAAGCTACCGGGGAGCTGTTTTTT.

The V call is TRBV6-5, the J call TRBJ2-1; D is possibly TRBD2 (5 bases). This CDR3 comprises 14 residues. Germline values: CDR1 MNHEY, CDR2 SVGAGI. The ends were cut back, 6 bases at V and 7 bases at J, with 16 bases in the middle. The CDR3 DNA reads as TGTGCCAGCAGACTAGGCCCCCAGACGAATGAGCAGTTCTTC. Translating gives CASRLGPQTNEQFF.

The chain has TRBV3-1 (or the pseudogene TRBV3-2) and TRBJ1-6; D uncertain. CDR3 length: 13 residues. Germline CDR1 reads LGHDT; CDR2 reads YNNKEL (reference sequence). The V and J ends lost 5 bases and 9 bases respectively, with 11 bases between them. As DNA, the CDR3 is TGTGCCAGCAGCAAACAACTAGGTTCACCCCTCCACTTT. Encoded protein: CASSKQLGSPLHF.

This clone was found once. The CDR3 DNA sequence: TGTGCCAGCAGCTTGAGTAGCGGAGGGGAGCAGTACTTC. Protein product: CASSLSSGGEQYF. The genes are TRBV5-6 and TRBJ2-7; a possible D gene is TRBD2 (6 bases). The CDR3 totals 13 residues. Trimming removed 1 base from V and 7 bases from J, with 12 bases in between. Germline CDR1 reads SGHDT; CDR2 reads YYEEEE.

CDR3: CASSPIRALQNSPLHF. The CDR3 DNA reads as TGTGCCAGCAGCCCTATTCGGGCCTTGCAAAATTCACCCCTCCACTTT. V usage is TRBV28 and J usage is TRBJ1-6; D uncertain. V was clipped by 6 bases and J by 7 bases, with 19 bases between them. Germline V lookup: CDR1 MDHEN, CDR2 SYDVKM. The CDR3 is 16 residues long.